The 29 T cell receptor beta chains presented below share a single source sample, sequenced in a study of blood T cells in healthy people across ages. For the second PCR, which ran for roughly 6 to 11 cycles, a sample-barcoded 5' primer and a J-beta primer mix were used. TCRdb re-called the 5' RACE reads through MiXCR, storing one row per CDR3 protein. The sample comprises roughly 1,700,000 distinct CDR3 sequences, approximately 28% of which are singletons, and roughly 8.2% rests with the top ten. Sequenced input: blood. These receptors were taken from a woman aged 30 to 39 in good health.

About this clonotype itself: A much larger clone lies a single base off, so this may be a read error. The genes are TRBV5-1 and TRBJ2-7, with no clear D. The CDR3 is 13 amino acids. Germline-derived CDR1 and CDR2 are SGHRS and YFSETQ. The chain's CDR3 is CVSKKTETYEQYF. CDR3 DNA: TGCGTCAGCAAAAAAACAGAAACCTACGAGCAGTACTTC. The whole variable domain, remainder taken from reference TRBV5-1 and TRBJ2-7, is KAGVTQTPRYLIKTRGQQVTLSCSPISGHRSVSWYQQTPGQGLQFLFEYFSETQRNKGNFPGRFSGRQFSNSRSEMNVSTLELGDSALYLCVSKKTETYEQYFGPGTRLTVT.

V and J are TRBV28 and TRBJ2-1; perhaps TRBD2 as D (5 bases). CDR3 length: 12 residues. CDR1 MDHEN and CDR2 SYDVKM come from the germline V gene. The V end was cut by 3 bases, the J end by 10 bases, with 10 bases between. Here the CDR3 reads CASSFGDYEQFF. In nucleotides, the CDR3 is TGTGCCAGCAGTTTTGGTGACTACGAGCAGTTCTTC.

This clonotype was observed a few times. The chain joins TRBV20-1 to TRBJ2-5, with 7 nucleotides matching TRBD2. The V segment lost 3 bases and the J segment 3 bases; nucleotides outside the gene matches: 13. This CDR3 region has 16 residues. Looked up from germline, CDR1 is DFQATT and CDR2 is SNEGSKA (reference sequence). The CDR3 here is CSARAPPHGGKETQYF. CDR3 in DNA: TGCAGTGCTAGGGCCCCCCCCCACGGGGGGAAAGAGACCCAGTACTTC.

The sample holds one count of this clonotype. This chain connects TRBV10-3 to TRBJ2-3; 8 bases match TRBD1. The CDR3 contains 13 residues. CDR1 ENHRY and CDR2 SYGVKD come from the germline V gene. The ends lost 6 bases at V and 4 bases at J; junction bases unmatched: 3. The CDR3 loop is CAIRQGASDTQYF. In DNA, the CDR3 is TGTGCCATCAGGCAGGGGGCGTCAGATACGCAGTATTTT.

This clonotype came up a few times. CDR3 protein: CASSQPVSGANVLTF. DNA for the CDR3: TGCGCCAGCAGCCAACCAGTTTCTGGGGCCAACGTCCTGACTTTC. The rearrangement joins TRBV4-1 to TRBJ2-6; no firm D call. There are 15 residues in the CDR3. Germline V gene lookup returns CDR1 MGHRA and CDR2 YSYEKL. The V end was cut by 2 bases, the J end by 1 base, with 6 bases between.

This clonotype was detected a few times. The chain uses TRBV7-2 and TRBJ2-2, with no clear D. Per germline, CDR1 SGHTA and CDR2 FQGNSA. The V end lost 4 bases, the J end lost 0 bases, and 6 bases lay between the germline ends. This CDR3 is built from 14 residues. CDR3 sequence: CASSSAANTGELFF. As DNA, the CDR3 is TGTGCCAGCAGCTCGGCGGCGAACACCGGGGAGCTGTTTTTT.

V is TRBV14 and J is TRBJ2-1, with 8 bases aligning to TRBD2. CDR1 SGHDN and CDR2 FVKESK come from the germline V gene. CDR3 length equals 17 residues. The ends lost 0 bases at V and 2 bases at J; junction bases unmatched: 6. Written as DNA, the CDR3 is TGTGCCAGCAGCCAAGATTTGGCGGGAGGCGCCTACAATGAGCAGTTCTTC. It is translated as CASSQDLAGGAYNEQFF.

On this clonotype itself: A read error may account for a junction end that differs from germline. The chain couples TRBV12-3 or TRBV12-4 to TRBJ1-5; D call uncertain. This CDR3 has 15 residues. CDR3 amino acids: CTSSRHQRGNQPQHF. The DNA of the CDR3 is TGTACCAGCAGTCGACACCAGCGGGGCAATCAGCCCCAGCATTTT.

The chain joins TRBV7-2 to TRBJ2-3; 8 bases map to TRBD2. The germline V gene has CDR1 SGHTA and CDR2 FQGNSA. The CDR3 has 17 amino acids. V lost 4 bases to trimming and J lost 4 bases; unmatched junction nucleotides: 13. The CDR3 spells CASSSRRGALGADTQYF. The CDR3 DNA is TGTGCCAGCAGCTCCCGGCGGGGGGCTTTAGGGGCAGATACGCAGTATTTT.

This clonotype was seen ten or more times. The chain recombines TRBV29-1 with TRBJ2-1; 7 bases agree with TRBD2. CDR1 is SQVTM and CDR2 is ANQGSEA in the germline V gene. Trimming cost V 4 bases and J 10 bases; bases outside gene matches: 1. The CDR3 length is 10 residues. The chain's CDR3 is CSVGSGEQFF. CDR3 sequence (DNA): TGCAGCGTTGGTAGCGGGGAGCAGTTCTTC.

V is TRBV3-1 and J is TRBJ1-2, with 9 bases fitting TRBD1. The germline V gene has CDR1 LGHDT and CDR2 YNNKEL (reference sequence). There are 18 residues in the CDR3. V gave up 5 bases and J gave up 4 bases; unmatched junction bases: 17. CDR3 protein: CASSEHRDRAKGFYGYTF. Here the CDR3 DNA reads TGTGCCAGCAGCGAACACCGGGACAGGGCAAAAGGATTCTATGGCTACACCTTC.

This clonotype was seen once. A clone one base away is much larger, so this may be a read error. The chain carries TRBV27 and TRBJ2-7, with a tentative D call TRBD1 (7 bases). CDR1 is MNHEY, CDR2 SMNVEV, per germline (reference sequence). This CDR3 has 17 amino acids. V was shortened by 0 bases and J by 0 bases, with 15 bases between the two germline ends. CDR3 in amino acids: CASSLSAGQKSSYEQYF. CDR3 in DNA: TGTGCCAGCAGTTTATCGGCGGGACAGAAGAGCTCCTACGAGCAGTACTTC.

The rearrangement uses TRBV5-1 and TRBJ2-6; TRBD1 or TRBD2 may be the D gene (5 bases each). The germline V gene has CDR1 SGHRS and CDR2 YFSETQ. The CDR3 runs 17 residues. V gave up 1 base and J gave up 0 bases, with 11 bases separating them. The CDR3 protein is CASSLLGRYSGANVLTF. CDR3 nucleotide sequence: TGCGCCAGCAGCTTGTTGGGACGGTACTCTGGGGCCAACGTCCTGACTTTC.

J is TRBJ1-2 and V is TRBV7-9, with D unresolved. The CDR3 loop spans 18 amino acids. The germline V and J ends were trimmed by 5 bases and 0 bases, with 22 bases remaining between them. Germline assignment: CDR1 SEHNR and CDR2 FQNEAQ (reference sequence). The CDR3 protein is CASSPRVAASQANYGYTF. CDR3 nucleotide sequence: TGTGCCAGCAGCCCGAGGGTGGCAGCGAGTCAAGCTAACTATGGCTACACCTTC.

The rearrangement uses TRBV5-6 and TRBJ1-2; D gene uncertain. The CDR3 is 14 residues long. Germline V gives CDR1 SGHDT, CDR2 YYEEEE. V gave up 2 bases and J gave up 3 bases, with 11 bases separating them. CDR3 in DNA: TGTGCCAGCAGCTTTGACGATCTCTACTATGGCTACACCTTC. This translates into CASSFDDLYYGYTF.

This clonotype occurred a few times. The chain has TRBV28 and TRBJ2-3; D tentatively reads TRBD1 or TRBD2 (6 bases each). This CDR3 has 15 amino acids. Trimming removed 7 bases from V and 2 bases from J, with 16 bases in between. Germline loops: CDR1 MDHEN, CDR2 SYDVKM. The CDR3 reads CASISGGLDTDTQYF. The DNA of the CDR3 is TGTGCCAGCATCTCTGGGGGGCTCGACACAGATACGCAGTATTTT. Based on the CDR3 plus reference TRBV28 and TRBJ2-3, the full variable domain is DVKVTQSSRYLVKRTGEKVFLECVQDMDHENMFWYRQDPGLGLRLIYFSYDVKMKEKGDIPEGYSVSREKKERFSLILESASTNQTSMYLCASISGGLDTDTQYFGPGTRLTVL.

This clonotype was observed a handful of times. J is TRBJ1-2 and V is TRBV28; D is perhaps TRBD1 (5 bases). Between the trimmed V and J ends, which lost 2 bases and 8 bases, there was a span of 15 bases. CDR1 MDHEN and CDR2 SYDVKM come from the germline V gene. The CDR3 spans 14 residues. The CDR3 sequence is CASSLDTAGSGYTF. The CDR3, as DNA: TGTGCCAGCAGTTTAGATACTGCAGGGTCGGGCTACACCTTC.

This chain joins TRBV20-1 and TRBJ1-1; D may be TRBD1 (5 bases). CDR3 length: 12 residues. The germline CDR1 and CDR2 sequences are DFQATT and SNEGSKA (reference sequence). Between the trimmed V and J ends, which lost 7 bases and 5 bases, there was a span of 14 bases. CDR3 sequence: CSVRRRGTEAFF. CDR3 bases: TGCAGTGTTCGCCGGAGGGGTACTGAAGCTTTCTTT.

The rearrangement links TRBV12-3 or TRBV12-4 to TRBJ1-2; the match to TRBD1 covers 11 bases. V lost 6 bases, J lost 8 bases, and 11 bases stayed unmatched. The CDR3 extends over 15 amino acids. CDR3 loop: CASSSPGQGARGYTF. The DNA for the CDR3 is TGTGCCAGCAGCAGCCCCGGACAGGGGGCGCGGGGCTACACCTTC.

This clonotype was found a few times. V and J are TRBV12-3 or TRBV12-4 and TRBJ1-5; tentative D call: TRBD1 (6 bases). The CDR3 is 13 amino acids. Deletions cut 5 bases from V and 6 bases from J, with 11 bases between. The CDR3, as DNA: TGTGCCAGCAGTGGAGGGGGTTTTCAGCCCCAGCATTTT. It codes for CASSGGGFQPQHF.

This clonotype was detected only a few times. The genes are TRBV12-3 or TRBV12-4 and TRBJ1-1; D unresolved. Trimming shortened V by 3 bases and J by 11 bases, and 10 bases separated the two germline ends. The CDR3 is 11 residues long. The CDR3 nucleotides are TGTGCCAGCAGTTTCCAGACTGCGGCTTTCTTT. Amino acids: CASSFQTAAFF.

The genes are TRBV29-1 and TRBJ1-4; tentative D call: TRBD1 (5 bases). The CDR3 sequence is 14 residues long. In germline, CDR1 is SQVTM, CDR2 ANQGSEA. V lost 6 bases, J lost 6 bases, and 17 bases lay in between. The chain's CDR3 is CSVEGLTRDEKLFF. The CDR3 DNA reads TGCAGCGTCGAGGGGCTCACACGGGATGAAAAACTGTTTTTT.

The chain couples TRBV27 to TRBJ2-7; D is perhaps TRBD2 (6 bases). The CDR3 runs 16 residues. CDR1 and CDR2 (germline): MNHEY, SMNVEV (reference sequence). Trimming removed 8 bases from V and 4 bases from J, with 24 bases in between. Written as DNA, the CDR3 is TGTGCCAGCCGGCGAGCAGAACTAGCTGTAGGTTACGAGCAGTACTTC. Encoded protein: CASRRAELAVGYEQYF.

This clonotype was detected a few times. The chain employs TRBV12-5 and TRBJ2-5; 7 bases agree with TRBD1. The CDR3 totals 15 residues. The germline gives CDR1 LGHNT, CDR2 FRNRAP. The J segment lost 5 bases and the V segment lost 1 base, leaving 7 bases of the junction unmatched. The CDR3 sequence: CASGLATGFSETQYF. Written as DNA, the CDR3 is TGTGCTAGTGGTTTGGCGACAGGGTTCTCCGAGACCCAGTACTTC.

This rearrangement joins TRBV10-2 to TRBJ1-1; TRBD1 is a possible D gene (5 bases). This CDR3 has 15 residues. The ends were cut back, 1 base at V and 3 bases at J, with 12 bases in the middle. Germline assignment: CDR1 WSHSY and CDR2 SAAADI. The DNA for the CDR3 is TGCGCCAGCAGTGAGTGGTTGGGGGAGGACACTGAAGCTTTCTTT. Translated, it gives CASSEWLGEDTEAFF.

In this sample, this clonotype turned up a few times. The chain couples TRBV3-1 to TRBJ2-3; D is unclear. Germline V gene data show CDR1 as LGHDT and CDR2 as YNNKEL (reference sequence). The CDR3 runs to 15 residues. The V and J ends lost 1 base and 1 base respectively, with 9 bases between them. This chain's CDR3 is CASSQAFQGTDTQYF. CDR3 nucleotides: TGTGCCAGCAGCCAAGCCTTTCAGGGCACAGATACGCAGTATTTT.

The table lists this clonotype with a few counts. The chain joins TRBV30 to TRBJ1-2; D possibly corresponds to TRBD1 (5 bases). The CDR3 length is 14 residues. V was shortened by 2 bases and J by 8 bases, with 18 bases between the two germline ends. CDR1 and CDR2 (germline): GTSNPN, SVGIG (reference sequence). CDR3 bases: TGTGCCTGGAGTTCCTCGCCCACAGGCCAAGGCTACACCTTC. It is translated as CAWSSSPTGQGYTF.

The CDR3 region has the DNA TGCGCCAGCAAGATACAGGGGGACGTCTACAATGAGCAGTACTTC. This gives the protein CASKIQGDVYNEQYF. V and J are TRBV5-1 and TRBJ2-5; 8 nucleotides agree with TRBD1. CDR1 is SGHRS, CDR2 YFSETQ, per germline. V lost 6 bases to trimming and J lost 11 bases; unmatched junction nucleotides: 18. This CDR3 has 15 amino acids.

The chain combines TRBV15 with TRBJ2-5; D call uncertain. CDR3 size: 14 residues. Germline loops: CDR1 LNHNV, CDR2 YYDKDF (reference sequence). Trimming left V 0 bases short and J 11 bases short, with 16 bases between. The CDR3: CATSREGRDVEQYF. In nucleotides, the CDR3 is TGTGCCACCAGCAGAGAAGGCAGAGACGTGGAGCAGTACTTC.